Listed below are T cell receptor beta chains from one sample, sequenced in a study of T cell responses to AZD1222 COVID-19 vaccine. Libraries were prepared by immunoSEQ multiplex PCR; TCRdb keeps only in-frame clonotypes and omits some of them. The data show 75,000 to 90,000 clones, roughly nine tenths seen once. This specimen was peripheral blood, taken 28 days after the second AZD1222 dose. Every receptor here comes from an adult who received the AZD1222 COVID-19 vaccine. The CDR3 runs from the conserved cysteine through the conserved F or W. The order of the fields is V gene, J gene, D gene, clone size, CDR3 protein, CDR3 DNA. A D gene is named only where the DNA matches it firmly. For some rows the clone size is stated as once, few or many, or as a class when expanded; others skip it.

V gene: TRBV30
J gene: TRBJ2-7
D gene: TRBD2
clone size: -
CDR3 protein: CAWSGRAGAIYEQYF
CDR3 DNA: TGTGCCTGGAGTGGGCGAGCGGGAGCAATCTACGAGCAGTACTTC

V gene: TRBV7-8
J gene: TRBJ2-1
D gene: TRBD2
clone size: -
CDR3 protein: CASSRSGTSYNEQFF
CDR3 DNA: TGTGCCAGCAGTCGAAGCGGGACCAGTTACAATGAGCAGTTCTTC

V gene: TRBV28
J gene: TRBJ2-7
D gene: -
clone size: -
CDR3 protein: CASSSAGDEQYF
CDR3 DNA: TGTGCCAGCAGCTCCGCAGGGGACGAGCAGTACTTC

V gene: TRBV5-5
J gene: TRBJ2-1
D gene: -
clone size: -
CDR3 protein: CASSLAISSYNEQFF
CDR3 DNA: TGTGCCAGCAGCTTAGCGATAAGCTCCTACAATGAGCAGTTCTTC

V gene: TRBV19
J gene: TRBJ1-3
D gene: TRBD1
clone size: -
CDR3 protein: CASSIDQGAGVSGNTIYF
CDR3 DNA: TGTGCCAGTAGTATCGATCAGGGGGCCGGAGTCTCTGGAAACACCATATATTTT

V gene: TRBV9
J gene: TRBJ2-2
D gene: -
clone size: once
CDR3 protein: CASSLRTKAGELFF
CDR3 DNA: TGTGCCAGCAGCCTCCGGACCAAGGCCGGGGAGCTGTTTTTT

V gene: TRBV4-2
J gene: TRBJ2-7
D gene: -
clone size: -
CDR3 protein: CASSPSGHEQYF
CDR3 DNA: TGTGCCAGCAGCCCGAGTGGACACGAGCAGTACTTC

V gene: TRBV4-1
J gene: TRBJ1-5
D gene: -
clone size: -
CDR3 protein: CASSQAPGVQPQHF
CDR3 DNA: TGCGCCAGCAGCCAAGCCCCCGGGGTTCAGCCCCAGCATTTT

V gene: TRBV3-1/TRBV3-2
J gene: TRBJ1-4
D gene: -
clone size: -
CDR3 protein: CASSQGGEKLFF
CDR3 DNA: TGTGCCAGCAGCCAAGGGGGCGAAAAACTGTTTTTT

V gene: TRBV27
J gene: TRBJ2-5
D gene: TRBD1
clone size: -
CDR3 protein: CASSKTGTNSETQYF
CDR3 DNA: TGTGCCAGCAGTAAGACAGGGACGAATTCAGAGACCCAGTACTTC

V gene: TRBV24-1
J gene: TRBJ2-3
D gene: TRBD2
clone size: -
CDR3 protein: CATSDLGTSGTSTDTQYF
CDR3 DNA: TGTGCCACCAGTGATTTGGGCACTAGCGGAACTAGCACAGATACGCAGTATTTT

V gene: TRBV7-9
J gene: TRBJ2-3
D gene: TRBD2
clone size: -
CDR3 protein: CASSATSGRARDTQYF
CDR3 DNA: TGTGCCAGCAGCGCGACTAGCGGGAGGGCCCGCGATACGCAGTATTTT

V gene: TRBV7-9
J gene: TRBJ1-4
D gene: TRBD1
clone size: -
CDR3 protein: CASSLGGQGALEKLFF
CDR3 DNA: TGTGCCAGCAGCTTAGGGGGACAGGGGGCACTTGAAAAACTGTTTTTT

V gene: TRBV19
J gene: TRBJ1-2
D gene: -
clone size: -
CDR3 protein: CASSPTGTPYGYTF
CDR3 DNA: TGTGCCAGTAGCCCAACGGGAACACCCTATGGCTACACCTTC

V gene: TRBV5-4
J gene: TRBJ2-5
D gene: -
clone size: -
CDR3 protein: CASSEGPSGQETQYF
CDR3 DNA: TGTGCCAGCAGCGAGGGACCCTCGGGTCAAGAGACCCAGTACTTC

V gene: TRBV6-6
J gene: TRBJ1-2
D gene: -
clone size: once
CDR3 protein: CASSSPERESSYGYTF
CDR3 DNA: TGTGCCAGCAGTAGCCCCGAGAGGGAGTCTAGTTATGGCTACACCTTC

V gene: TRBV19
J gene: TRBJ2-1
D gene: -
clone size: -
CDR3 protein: CASSGGLHEQFF
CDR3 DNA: TGTGCCTCAAGTGGGGGGTTGCATGAGCAGTTCTTC

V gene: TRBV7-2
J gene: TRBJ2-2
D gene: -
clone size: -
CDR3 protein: CASSFAGRHTGELFF
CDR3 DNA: TGTGCCAGCAGCTTTGCGGGAAGGCACACCGGGGAGCTGTTTTTT

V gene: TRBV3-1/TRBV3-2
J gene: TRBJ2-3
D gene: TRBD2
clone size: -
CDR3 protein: CASSHRSGLAADTQYF
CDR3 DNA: TGTGCCAGCAGCCACCGATCCGGACTAGCTGCAGATACGCAGTATTTT

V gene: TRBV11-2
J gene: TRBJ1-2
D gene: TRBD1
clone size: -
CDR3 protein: CASSSGTGLGYGYTF
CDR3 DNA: TGTGCCAGCAGCTCAGGGACAGGTTTAGGATATGGCTACACCTTC

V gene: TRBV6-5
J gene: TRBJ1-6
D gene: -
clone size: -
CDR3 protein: CASSRTAYNSPLHF
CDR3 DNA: TGTGCCAGCAGCCGGACAGCTTATAATTCACCCCTCCACTTT

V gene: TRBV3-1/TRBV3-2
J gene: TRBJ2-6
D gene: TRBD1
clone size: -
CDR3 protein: CASSQELTGKTGANVLTF
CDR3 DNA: TGTGCCAGCAGCCAAGAGTTGACAGGGAAAACTGGGGCCAACGTCCTGACTTTC

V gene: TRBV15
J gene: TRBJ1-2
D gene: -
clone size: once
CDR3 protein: CATSTEGTKRGYTF
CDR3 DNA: TGTGCCACCAGCACCGAGGGGACAAAGAGAGGCTACACCTTC

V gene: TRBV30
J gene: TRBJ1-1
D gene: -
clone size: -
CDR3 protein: CAWSVTTGSEAFF
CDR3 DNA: TGTGCCTGGAGTGTAACGACGGGAAGTGAAGCTTTCTTT

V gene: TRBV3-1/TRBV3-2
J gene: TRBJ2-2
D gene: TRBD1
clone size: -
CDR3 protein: CASSQTDRGTTGELFF
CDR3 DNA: TGTGCCAGCAGCCAAACTGACAGGGGGACAACCGGGGAGCTGTTTTTT

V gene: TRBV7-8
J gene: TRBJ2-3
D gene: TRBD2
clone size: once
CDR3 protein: CASLDGLAVSTDTQYF
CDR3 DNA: TGTGCCAGCCTAGACGGACTAGCGGTCTCAACAGATACGCAGTATTTT

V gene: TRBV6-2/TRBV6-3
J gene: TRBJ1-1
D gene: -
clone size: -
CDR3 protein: CASSYSGGTEAFF
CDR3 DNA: TGTGCCAGCAGTTACTCGGGGGGCACTGAAGCTTTCTTT

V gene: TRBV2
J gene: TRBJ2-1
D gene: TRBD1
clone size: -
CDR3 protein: CAGTPTGIEPYNEQFF
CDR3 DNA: TGTGCCGGTACCCCGACAGGGATCGAACCTTACAATGAGCAGTTCTTC

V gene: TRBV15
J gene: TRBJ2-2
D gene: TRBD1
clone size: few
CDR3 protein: CATSRDRPPPGGWNTGELFF
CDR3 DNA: TGTGCCACCAGCCGGGACCGGCCCCCCCCAGGGGGATGGAACACCGGGGAGCTGTTTTTT

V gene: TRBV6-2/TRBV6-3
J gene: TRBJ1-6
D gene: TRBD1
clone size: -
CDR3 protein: CASSNDRGISPLHF
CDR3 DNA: TGTGCCAGCAGCAACGACAGGGGGATTTCACCCCTCCACTTT

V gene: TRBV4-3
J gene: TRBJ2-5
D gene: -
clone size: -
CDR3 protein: CASSQEWVGETQYF
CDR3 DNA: TGCGCCAGCAGCCAAGAGTGGGTCGGAGAGACCCAGTACTTC

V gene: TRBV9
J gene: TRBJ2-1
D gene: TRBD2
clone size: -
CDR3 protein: CASSVPGLENEQFF
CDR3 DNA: TGTGCCAGCAGCGTCCCGGGACTAGAAAATGAGCAGTTCTTC

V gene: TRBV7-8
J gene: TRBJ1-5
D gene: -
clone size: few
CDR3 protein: CASSLGGRGQGDQPQHF
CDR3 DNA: TGTGCCAGCAGCTTAGGGGGCAGAGGCCAAGGGGATCAGCCCCAGCATTTT

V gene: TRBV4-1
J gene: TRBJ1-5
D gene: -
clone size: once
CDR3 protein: CASSQDARAQPQHF
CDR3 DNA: TGCGCCAGCAGCCAAGATGCTAGGGCTCAGCCCCAGCATTTT

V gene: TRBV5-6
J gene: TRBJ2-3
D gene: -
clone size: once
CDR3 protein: CASSLYWGASTDTQYF
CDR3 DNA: TGTGCCAGCAGCTTATACTGGGGAGCCAGCACAGATACGCAGTATTTT

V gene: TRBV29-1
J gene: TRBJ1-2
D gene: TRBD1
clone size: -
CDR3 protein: CSASQGAGWVNYGYTF
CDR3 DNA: TGCAGCGCCTCACAGGGGGCTGGTTGGGTTAACTATGGCTACACCTTC

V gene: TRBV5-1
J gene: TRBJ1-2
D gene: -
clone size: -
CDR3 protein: CASSPGPKSANYGYTF
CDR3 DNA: TGCGCCAGCAGCCCGGGACCGAAAAGCGCTAACTATGGCTACACCTTC

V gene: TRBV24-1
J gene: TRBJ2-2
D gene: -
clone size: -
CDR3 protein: CATSDLGGDKSGELFF
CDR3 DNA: TGTGCCACCAGTGATTTAGGAGGGGATAAAAGCGGGGAGCTGTTTTTT

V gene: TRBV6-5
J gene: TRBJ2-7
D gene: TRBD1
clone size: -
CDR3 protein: CAGGQGGDEQYF
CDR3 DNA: TGTGCCGGCGGACAGGGTGGCGACGAGCAGTACTTC

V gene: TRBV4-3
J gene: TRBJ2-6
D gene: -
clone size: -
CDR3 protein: CASSHGEDASGANVLTF
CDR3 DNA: TGCGCCAGCAGCCATGGGGAAGACGCCTCTGGGGCCAACGTCCTGACTTTC

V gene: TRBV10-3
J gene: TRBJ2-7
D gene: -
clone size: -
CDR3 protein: CAISEFYEQYF
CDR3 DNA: TGTGCCATCAGTGAATTCTACGAGCAGTACTTC

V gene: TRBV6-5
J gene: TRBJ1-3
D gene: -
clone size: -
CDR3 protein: CASSATGSGNTIYF
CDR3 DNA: TGTGCCAGCAGCGCCACAGGGTCTGGAAACACCATATATTTT

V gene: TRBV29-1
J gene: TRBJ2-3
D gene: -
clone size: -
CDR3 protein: CSVFTGLSTDTQYF
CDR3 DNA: TGCAGCGTCTTTACAGGTCTTAGCACAGATACGCAGTATTTT